This T cell receptor beta chain stems from a study of cytomegalovirus exposure and HLA in healthy donors. For the study at large: A preliminary data release comprised around 90 million unique TCRs obtained from HLA-typed donors. General study points: Donor immune exposure was known only as CMV serostatus.

PCR primers comprised 60 Vbeta and 13 Jbeta primers. Measured with immunoSEQ multiplex PCR; TCRdb has only the in-frame clones, and not every one. The sample lists about 200,000 clones; roughly 84% were seen once. Points on this clone: Its antigen is as yet unknown.

The CDR3 has 14 residues. Per germline, CDR1 MDHEN and CDR2 SYDVKM. V was clipped by 4 bases and J by 4 bases, with 13 bases between them. Sequencing used PBMCs. The receptor's source is a man aged 50-59 years in good health and CMV-seronegative. J is TRBJ1-2 and V is TRBV28; TRBD1 might be the D (6 bases). The CDR3 sequence is CASSSLGQIYGYTF. The CDR3 region has the DNA TGTGCCAGCAGTTCACTCGGACAGATCTATGGCTACACCTTC.